This TCR beta chain was sequenced in a study of blood T cell repertoires in COVID-19. Whole-study context: PBMCs, B-cell-depleted T cells, or T cells provided the cDNA or gDNA that made up the material.

Seattle-derived patients entered the study during active infection and were followed longitudinally. Authors' data handling: Estimates of nucleated cell counts were drawn from the amplification of reference gene primers. This table comes from immunoSEQ multiplex PCR, and its TCRdb copy is limited to in-frame clones, with some not included. V, J and clone size derive from that table, while D and trimming were established from the DNA sequence. The sample lists 100,000 to 150,000 clones; around 85% were seen once. This clone showed up just a few times. CDR1 is MNHEY, CDR2 SVGEGT, per germline. The CDR3 is made up of 15 amino acids. The V gene end was trimmed by 4 bases and the J gene end by 3 bases; junction bases not matched to a gene: 8.

The chain is built from TRBV6-2 or TRBV6-3 and TRBJ2-7; 8 positions agree with TRBD1. This receptor was taken from a woman aged 80 or over with COVID-19, enrolled during active disease. The sequencing input was peripheral blood. The CDR3 region has the DNA TGTGCCAGCAGTTCCTTCGACAGGGGAGACTACGAGCAGTACTTC. Translating it yields CASSSFDRGDYEQYF.